A single sample is the source of the 29 T cell receptor beta chains below, sequenced in a study of regulatory T cells in long-lasting Graves disease. Both iRepertoire HTBI primers and Arm-PCR of CDR3 regions were used to build the TCR beta libraries. TCRdb re-analysed the multiplex PCR reads in MiXCR, keeping a single row per CDR3 protein. The sample lists a few hundred thousand distinct CDR3 sequences; less than 25% were seen once. Time point defined: persistent/refractory GD, antithyroid drugs over 5 years with positive TRAb. PBMC RNA was the source of the TCR library. The sequenced sample was peripheral blood mononuclear cells (PBMCs), obtained when the disease was refractory, from a patient treated with antithyroid drugs. The receptor set was obtained from a female donor with Graves disease.

This clonotype has a count of ten or more. The V call is TRBV2, the J call TRBJ2-2; possible D gene TRBD2, 5 bases. CDR3 size: 15 residues. Trimming left V 5 bases short and J 3 bases short, with 13 bases between. CDR1 is SNHLY and CDR2 is FYNNEI in the germline V gene. The CDR3, as DNA: TGTGCCAGCAGTCGGGGTAGGGTGGACACCGGGGAGCTGTTTTTT. It codes for CASSRGRVDTGELFF.

This chain links TRBV20-1 with TRBJ1-1; D is unresolved. V lost 5 bases and J lost 4, with 14 bases in between. The CDR3 is 13 residues long. CDR1 and CDR2 from the germline V gene are DFQATT and SNEGSKA (reference sequence). As DNA, the CDR3 is TGCAGTGCTCGTAAGAGCTACTCCACTGAAGCTTTCTTT. Protein: CSARKSYSTEAFF.

This clonotype was observed a few times. The chain carries TRBV2 and TRBJ1-5; 10 positions match TRBD1. CDR3 length: 14 residues. Losses at the gene ends were 6 bases for V and 5 bases for J; bases not matched to a gene: 4. Per the germline V gene, CDR1 is SNHLY and CDR2 is FYNNEI. The DNA for the CDR3 is TGTGCCAGCAGGGGACAGGGGATTTATCAGCCCCAGCATTTT. Protein sequence: CASRGQGIYQPQHF.

This clonotype was recorded a few times. V gene TRBV20-1 combines with J gene TRBJ1-6, with 7 bases aligning to TRBD1. This CDR3 has 17 amino acids. V was pared by 3 bases and J by 8 bases, with 16 bases of the junction left unmatched. Germline V gene data show CDR1 as DFQATT and CDR2 as SNEGSKA (reference sequence). CDR3 protein: CSARPLLRTGVDSPLHF. For the CDR3, the DNA is TGCAGTGCTAGGCCCCTCCTTCGGACAGGTGTGGATTCACCCCTCCACTTT.

This clonotype was detected many times. The chain employs TRBV7-6 and TRBJ2-7; 10 bases agree with TRBD2. This CDR3 is built from 16 residues. CDR1 SGHVS and CDR2 FNYEAQ come from the germline V gene. V shed 5 bases, J shed 7 bases, and the junction held 14 bases outside the gene matches. Here the CDR3 reads CASSDVLAGVEIEQYF. DNA of the CDR3: TGTGCCAGCAGCGATGTTCTAGCGGGAGTGGAGATTGAGCAGTACTTC. Full variable domain (remainder filled in from reference TRBV7-6 and TRBJ2-7): GAGVSQSPRYKVTKRGQDVALRCDPISGHVSLYWYRQALGQGPEFLTYFNYEAQQDKSGLPNDRFSAERPEGSISTLTIQRTEQRDSAMYRCASSDVLAGVEIEQYFGPGTRLTVT.

CDR3 sequence reads: CAISQTGTTNTGELFF. DNA for the CDR3: TGTGCCATCAGCCAGACCGGGACTACAAACACCGGGGAGCTGTTTTTT. The rearrangement uses TRBV10-3 and TRBJ2-2; 7 bases line up with TRBD2. The CDR3 is 16 residues long. The V gene's germline CDR1 is ENHRY and CDR2 SYGVKD. V dropped 6 bases and J dropped 2; count of bases not matched to a gene: 9.

A few counts support this clonotype. The chain joins TRBV5-6 to TRBJ2-7; 13 nucleotides line up with TRBD2. The CDR3 runs to 18 residues. The germline V gene has CDR1 SGHDT and CDR2 YYEEEE. Unmatched junction bases numbered 12, after V lost 1 base and J lost 5 bases. The CDR3 loop is CASSLSATGLAGAHEQYF. DNA for the CDR3: TGTGCCAGCAGCTTGAGTGCCACTGGACTAGCGGGAGCCCACGAGCAGTACTTC.

The chain links TRBV28 to TRBJ2-7; D is perhaps TRBD2 (6 bases). V shed 8 bases and J shed 5 bases, with 19 bases lying between them. The CDR3 runs to 14 residues. CDR1 and CDR2 from the germline V gene are MDHEN and SYDVKM. CDR3 sequence (DNA): TGTGCCAGCTGGCCAGGCGGGACTCTCGACGAGCAGTACTTC. It codes for CASWPGGTLDEQYF.

This sequence joins TRBV7-9 and TRBJ2-2; a possible D gene is TRBD2 (6 bases). Germline values: CDR1 SEHNR, CDR2 FQNEAQ (reference sequence). Trimming left V 3 bases short and J 1 base short, with 9 bases between. This CDR3 has 15 amino acids. CDR3 in DNA: TGTGCCAGCAGCTTTCTGGGAGGGAACACCGGGGAGCTGTTTTTT. This codes for CASSFLGGNTGELFF.

This clonotype was counted between two and nine times. The chain joins TRBV6-1 to TRBJ2-2, with TRBD2 matching 9 bases. Germline assignment: CDR1 MNHNS and CDR2 SASEGT. The CDR3 consists of 17 residues. V was pared by 4 bases and J by 6 bases, with 12 bases of the junction left unmatched. CDR3 sequence: CASSAASGNYGAGELFF. CDR3 coding DNA: TGTGCCAGCAGTGCGGCTAGCGGGAATTATGGTGCCGGGGAGCTGTTTTTT.

Many counts were recorded for this clonotype. The chain couples TRBV2 to TRBJ2-5, with TRBD2 matching 7 bases. The junction had 2 bases not matched to a gene; V was cut back by 4 bases and J by 3 bases. CDR1 and CDR2 from the germline V gene are SNHLY and FYNNEI. The CDR3 covers 13 residues. The CDR3 region is CASSAGTKETQYF. The CDR3 nucleotides read TGTGCCAGCAGTGCCGGGACTAAAGAGACCCAGTACTTC.

This clonotype was counted a few times. V and J are TRBV15 and TRBJ1-4; no reliable D call. The CDR3 is made up of 15 amino acids. Trimming stripped 1 base from V and 8 bases from J, with 14 bases between. Germline V lookup: CDR1 LNHNV, CDR2 YYDKDF (reference sequence). CDR3 nucleotide sequence: TGTGCCACCAGCAGAGCACGGACCATGCAGGAAAAACTGTTTTTT. Protein: CATSRARTMQEKLFF.

This clonotype has at least ten counts. The rearrangement links TRBV28 to TRBJ2-7; D remains ambiguous. This CDR3 spans 15 amino acids. CDR1 is MDHEN and CDR2 is SYDVKM in the germline V gene. Between the trimmed V and J ends, which lost 6 bases and 0 bases, there was a span of 15 bases. CDR3 in DNA: TGTGCCAGCAGCCTCACCCCCCACGGCTCCTACGAGCAGTACTTC. As protein: CASSLTPHGSYEQYF.

This clonotype was seen ten or more times. The CDR3 protein is CASTGVGPMNTEAFF. The CDR3 DNA sequence: TGTGCCAGCACCGGGGTAGGGCCCATGAACACTGAAGCTTTCTTT. The chain combines TRBV6-1 with TRBJ1-1; no definite D call. V was cut by 7 bases and J by 0 bases, with 15 bases left in between. CDR1 is MNHNS, CDR2 SASEGT, per germline. The CDR3 spans 15 residues.

The chain couples TRBV20-1 to TRBJ1-2; the match to TRBD1 covers 8 bases. Germline V gene sequence: CDR1 DFQATT, CDR2 SNEGSKA (reference sequence). V trimming: 5 bases; J trimming: 3 bases; junction bases outside the gene matches: 2. The CDR3 is 12 amino acids. The CDR3 DNA is TGCAGTGCTCGGGGACAGGACTATGGCTACACCTTC. It specifies CSARGQDYGYTF.

This clonotype has only one observation. An end of the junction does not agree with germline; a read error may underlie this. This sequence joins TRBV11-1 and TRBJ2-7, with 7 bases aligning to TRBD2. Looked up from germline, CDR1 is SGHAT and CDR2 is FQDESV (reference sequence). The CDR3 sequence is 16 residues long. The DNA for the CDR3 is TGTGCCAGCAGCTTCCAAGCGGGGACCTCCGTCAGCGAGCAGTGCTTC. Protein sequence: CASSFQAGTSVSEQCF. Full variable domain (missing parts from reference TRBV11-1 and TRBJ2-7): EAEVAQSPRYKITEKSQAVAFWCDPISGHATLYWYRQILGQGPELLVQFQDESVVDDSQLPKDRFSAERLKGVDSTLKIQPAELGDSAMYLCASSFQAGTSVSEQCFGPGTRLTVT.

V and J are TRBV6-1 and TRBJ1-1; 10 positions match TRBD1. J was trimmed by 4 bases and V by 8 bases; bases with no gene match: 7. The CDR3 runs 14 residues. Looked up from germline, CDR1 is MNHNS and CDR2 is SASEGT. The CDR3 nucleotides read TGTGCCAGCGCTCCCGGGACAGGGGTCACTGAAGCTTTCTTT. It is translated as CASAPGTGVTEAFF.

This clonotype has a count of ten or more. This sequence joins TRBV28 and TRBJ1-5; D is unresolved. Looked up from germline, CDR1 is MDHEN and CDR2 is SYDVKM. V shed 2 bases and J shed 0 bases, with 8 bases lying between them. The CDR3 is made up of 15 amino acids. CDR3 nucleotide sequence: TGTGCCAGCAGTTTACACTCGTATAGCAATCAGCCCCAGCATTTT. Its protein is CASSLHSYSNQPQHF.

The rearrangement joins TRBV5-1 to TRBJ1-3, with TRBD1 matching 7 bases. This CDR3 spans 14 amino acids. The germline CDR1 and CDR2 sequences are SGHRS and YFSETQ. The V gene end was trimmed by 4 bases and the J gene end by 4 bases; junction bases not matched to a gene: 5. In DNA form, the CDR3 reads TGCGCCAGCAGCAAGGGACAGCTGGGAAACACCATATATTTT. Its translation: CASSKGQLGNTIYF.

The V gene is TRBV19, the J gene TRBJ1-1; tentative D call: TRBD1 (6 bases). CDR1 and CDR2 from the germline V gene are LNHDA and SQIVND (reference sequence). V was shortened by 7 bases and J by 1 base, with 13 bases between the two germline ends. The CDR3 totals 14 residues. The DNA for the CDR3 is TGTGCCAGTATGATTGGACAGCAGAACACTGAAGCTTTCTTT. It codes for CASMIGQQNTEAFF.

This clonotype was observed a few times. J is TRBJ2-2 and V is TRBV20-1; 8 bases agree with TRBD1. The CDR3 has 17 amino acids. Germline CDR1 is DFQATT and CDR2 is SNEGSKA (reference sequence). Trimming took 2 bases from V and 4 from J; bases not matched to a gene: 12. CDR3 in amino acids: CSARSETSGGTTGELFF. The CDR3 DNA sequence: TGCAGTGCTAGAAGCGAGACGTCAGGGGGCACCACCGGGGAGCTGTTTTTT.

The chain employs TRBV6-1 and TRBJ2-2; 9 bases agree with TRBD2. This CDR3 has 15 amino acids. The V gene end was trimmed by 8 bases and the J gene end by 4 bases; junction bases not matched to a gene: 8. CDR1 is MNHNS, CDR2 SASEGT, per germline. CDR3 sequence (DNA): TGTGCCAGCGGCCCTATAGCGGGAGTCACCGGGGAGCTGTTTTTT. Translation: CASGPIAGVTGELFF.

This clonotype was found many times. This chain links TRBV28 with TRBJ2-7; TRBD1 aligns across 9 bases. CDR1 is MDHEN, CDR2 SYDVKM, per germline. The CDR3 contains 15 residues. V shed 7 bases, J shed 5 bases, and the junction held 12 bases outside the gene matches. CDR3 sequence (DNA): TGTGCCAGCATTGGGCCGGTGGGACAGGGACACGAGCAGTACTTC. Amino acid sequence: CASIGPVGQGHEQYF.

Details on this clonotype: This may arise from a read error, as a much more abundant clone is one base away. The CDR3 DNA reads as TGTGCCAGCACCCTTTCCAGGTTACTTGGAGGAAACACCATATATTTT. It specifies CASTLSRLLGGNTIYF. The chain combines TRBV12-3 or TRBV12-4 with TRBJ1-3; no clear D. The CDR3 totals 16 residues. The germline V and J ends were trimmed by 7 bases and 4 bases, with 20 bases remaining between them.

This clonotype appeared a few times. The chain links TRBV29-1 to TRBJ1-1, with TRBD1 matching 7 bases. This CDR3 is 12 amino acids long. V was clipped by 5 bases and J by 5 bases; unmatched bases: 5. CDR1 is SQVTM and CDR2 is ANQGSEA in the germline V gene. CDR3: CSVFTGATEAFF. The CDR3 coding sequence is TGCAGCGTTTTTACAGGGGCAACTGAAGCTTTCTTT.

The table lists this clonotype with a few counts. The CDR3, as DNA: TGTGCCAGCAGCCAAGTGACGGGCTCCTACGAGCAGTACTTC. This translates into CASSQVTGSYEQYF. The rearrangement uses TRBV3-1 and TRBJ2-7; the D is unclear. Germline V gives CDR1 LGHDT, CDR2 YNNKEL (reference sequence). Trimming shortened V by 1 base and J by 0 bases, and 7 bases separated the two germline ends. This CDR3 has 14 amino acids.

The J gene is TRBJ1-3, the V gene TRBV7-2; D may be TRBD1 (5 bases). The CDR3 has 15 amino acids. Per the germline V gene, CDR1 is SGHTA and CDR2 is FQGNSA. V dropped 6 bases and J dropped 4 bases, with 16 bases sitting between them. The CDR3 protein is CASRPGHLKGNTIYF. The CDR3 DNA follows: TGTGCCAGCAGACCCGGACACTTAAAGGGAAACACCATATATTTT.

There are a few counts of this clonotype. The rearrangement joins TRBV18 to TRBJ1-1; no clear D gene. The V end was cut by 0 bases, the J end by 7 bases, with 6 bases between. This CDR3 has 12 residues. The germline V gene encodes CDR1 KGHSH and CDR2 LQKENI. In DNA form, the CDR3 reads TGTGCCAGCTCACCACCGGAGGGTGAAGCTTTCTTT. Amino acid sequence: CASSPPEGEAFF.

The genes are TRBV27 and TRBJ1-6; D is perhaps TRBD1 (6 bases). From germline, CDR1 is MNHEY and CDR2 SMNVEV (reference sequence). The CDR3 has 16 amino acids. Trimming removed 6 bases from V and 8 bases from J, with 20 bases in between. The CDR3 loop is CASSGGPTGRDSPLHF. CDR3 sequence (DNA): TGTGCCAGCAGCGGGGGTCCTACAGGGCGCGATTCACCCCTCCACTTT.